These 31 T cell receptor beta chains share one sample of origin, sequenced in a study of cytomegalovirus exposure and HLA in healthy donors. The PCR used 60 Vbeta and 13 Jbeta primers. Sequencing was performed with immunoSEQ multiplex PCR; in TCRdb, only in-frame clones are kept and a portion is missing. The data show some 130,000 clones, with approximately 85% seen just once and around 7.8% held by the top ten. The sequencing sample was made of PBMCs. These receptors were obtained from a woman in her forties or fifties in good health and CMV-seropositive.

This clone was detected only a few times. The V gene is TRBV7-2, the J gene TRBJ2-3; TRBD2 matches 10 bases. Germline assignment: CDR1 SGHTA and CDR2 FQGNSA. The ends lost 3 bases at V and 4 bases at J; junction bases unmatched: 1. The CDR3 is made up of 14 amino acids. The CDR3 protein is CASSLGLAPDTQYF. The DNA of the CDR3 is TGTGCCAGCAGCTTGGGACTAGCGCCAGATACGCAGTATTTT.

This chain uses TRBV28 with TRBJ1-4, with D uncertain. V was clipped by 3 bases and J by 2 bases, with 10 bases between them. The CDR3 is 15 residues long. CDR1 is MDHEN and CDR2 is SYDVKM in the germline V gene. The CDR3 DNA is TGTGCCAGCAGTTTGGGAGGGTGGACTAATGAAAAACTGTTTTTT. Amino acid sequence: CASSLGGWTNEKLFF. Full variable domain (rest looked up from reference TRBV28 and TRBJ1-4): DVKVTQSSRYLVKRTGEKVFLECVQDMDHENMFWYRQDPGLGLRLIYFSYDVKMKEKGDIPEGYSVSREKKERFSLILESASTNQTSMYLCASSLGGWTNEKLFFGSGTQLSVL.

A few counts support this clone. The chain couples TRBV5-5 to TRBJ2-7; 10 nucleotides match TRBD1. J lost 1 base, V lost 3 bases, and 7 bases had no gene match. This CDR3 comprises 16 residues. CDR1 and CDR2 (germline): SGHKS, YYEKEE (reference sequence). The CDR3 DNA reads as TGTGCCAGCAGCTGGACCGGGACAGGGGCATCCTACGAGCAGTACTTC. Translation: CASSWTGTGASYEQYF.

The V call is TRBV14, the J call TRBJ2-7; D may be TRBD1 (6 bases). The V gene lost 6 bases and the J gene lost 3 bases, with 12 bases spanning the gap. This CDR3 region has 13 residues. Germline V gene sequence: CDR1 SGHDN, CDR2 FVKESK. The CDR3 DNA is TGTGCCAGCAGGGGGACATCTCACTACGAGCAGTACTTC. Protein product: CASRGTSHYEQYF. The full variable domain, in which reference TRBV14 and TRBJ2-7 provide the parts outside the CDR3, is EAGVTQFPSHSVIEKGQTVTLRCDPISGHDNLYWYRRVMGKEIKFLLHFVKESKQDESGMPNNRFLAERTGGTYSTLKVQPAELEDSGVYFCASRGTSHYEQYFGPGTRLTVT.

This clone has a handful of counts. V gene TRBV6-5 combines with J gene TRBJ1-6, with TRBD1 identical over 9 bases. Germline V CDR1 and CDR2: MNHEY, SVGAGI. J was trimmed by 8 bases and V by 5 bases; bases with no gene match: 7. The CDR3 has 15 amino acids. CDR3 DNA: TGTGCCAGCAGTCGGACAGGGGATTGGGATTCACCCCTCCACTTT. Its translation is CASSRTGDWDSPLHF.

The chain carries TRBV28 and TRBJ2-4; TRBD2 is a possible D gene (6 bases). The CDR3 runs 12 residues. Germline V lookup: CDR1 MDHEN, CDR2 SYDVKM. The V and J ends lost 4 bases and 5 bases respectively, with 6 bases between them. This chain's CDR3 is CASSSSENIQYF. The CDR3 DNA reads as TGTGCCAGCAGTTCTAGCGAAAACATTCAGTACTTC.

The chain recombines TRBV19 with TRBJ2-3; 8 bases fit TRBD2. CDR3 length: 15 residues. Germline lookup yields CDR1 LNHDA and CDR2 SQIVND (reference sequence). V lost 6 bases to trimming and J lost 5 bases; unmatched junction nucleotides: 10. The CDR3 is CASRRGGRSVDTQYF. The CDR3 DNA reads TGTGCCAGTAGGCGGGGCGGGAGGTCGGTAGATACGCAGTATTTT.

The J gene is TRBJ2-3, the V gene TRBV7-3; 7 positions match TRBD1. The CDR3 covers 15 residues. V shed 2 bases and J 3 bases; nucleotides not matched to a gene: 5. Germline loops: CDR1 SGHTA, CDR2 FQGTGA. CDR3 nucleotide sequence: TGTGCCAGCAGCTTAGGTATACAGGGGACAGATACGCAGTATTTT. This gives the protein CASSLGIQGTDTQYF.

The chain recombines TRBV7-2 with TRBJ1-1; D might be TRBD1 (6 bases). Germline CDR1 is SGHTA and CDR2 is FQGNSA. CDR3 length: 14 amino acids. Trimming stripped 5 bases from V and 11 bases from J, with 21 bases between. As DNA, the CDR3 is TGTGCCAGCAGCACAGTAACAGGGCCGGCTCGGGCTTTCTTT. Protein: CASSTVTGPARAFF.

V usage is TRBV7-9 and J usage is TRBJ2-5, with D perhaps matching TRBD2 (6 bases). Germline CDR1 SEHNR, CDR2 FQNEAQ (reference sequence). The CDR3 totals 16 residues. Trimming took off 5 bases at V and 2 bases at J, with 18 bases between the two ends. Here the CDR3 reads CASSRPPGRRQETQYF. Here the CDR3 DNA reads TGTGCCAGCAGCCGCCCGCCAGGGAGGAGGCAAGAGACCCAGTACTTC.

The chain joins TRBV11-3 to TRBJ1-1, with D perhaps TRBD1 (5 bases). CDR3 size: 12 residues. Trimming removed 5 bases at V and 11 bases at J, with 15 bases between. Germline CDR1 SGHNT, CDR2 YENEEA. The CDR3 protein is CASSERGHQAFF. DNA for the CDR3: TGTGCCAGCAGCGAACGTGGACACCAGGCTTTCTTT.

This clone has a handful of counts. The rearrangement joins TRBV10-3 to TRBJ1-6; D unresolved. This CDR3 comprises 14 residues. V dropped 7 bases and J dropped 5 bases, with 12 bases sitting between them. CDR1 and CDR2 (germline): ENHRY, SYGVKD. CDR3 in DNA: TGTGCCATCATGGCCGCCCTCGATAATTCACCCCTCCACTTT. It codes for CAIMAALDNSPLHF.

The V and J genes are TRBV9 and TRBJ1-5, with a possible D match to TRBD1 (5 bases). Trimming stripped 3 bases from V and 9 bases from J, with 16 bases between. The CDR3 is 14 amino acids. Germline V gene sequence: CDR1 SGDLS, CDR2 YYNGEE. CDR3 in amino acids: CASSAGLSSGPQHF. CDR3 bases: TGTGCCAGCAGCGCGGGACTCTCCAGCGGGCCCCAGCATTTT.

This chain joins TRBV5-4 and TRBJ2-7; D is undetermined. CDR1 is SGHNT, CDR2 YYREEE, per germline (reference sequence). Trimming removed 5 bases at V and 4 bases at J, with 19 bases between. The CDR3 is 15 amino acids. The CDR3 reads CASRYAPGNTYEQYF. The DNA for the CDR3 is TGTGCCAGCAGATATGCCCCAGGAAATACTTACGAGCAGTACTTC. Full variable domain (missing parts from reference TRBV5-4 and TRBJ2-7): ETGVTQSPTHLIKTRGQQVTLRCSSQSGHNTVSWYQQALGQGPQFIFQYYREEENGRGNFPPRFSGLQFPNYSSELNVNALELDDSALYLCASRYAPGNTYEQYFGPGTRLTVT.

The chain employs TRBV5-1 and TRBJ1-1; no clear D gene. The CDR3 has 14 residues. Trimming cost V 4 bases and J 1 base, with 11 bases left between them. Germline V gene lookup returns CDR1 SGHRS and CDR2 YFSETQ. The CDR3, as DNA: TGCGCCAGCAGCCTACTGACTTGGAACACTGAAGCTTTCTTT. Translation gives CASSLLTWNTEAFF.

This clone came up once. This sequence joins TRBV4-3 and TRBJ1-2, with 12 nucleotides matching TRBD1. Germline V gives CDR1 LGHNA, CDR2 YSLEER. After removal of 4 bases from V and 2 bases from J, the junction contained 5 bases not matched to a gene. The CDR3 contains 16 residues. The CDR3 region is CASSRDRGQLNYGYTF. In nucleotides, the CDR3 is TGCGCCAGCAGCCGGGACAGGGGGCAGTTGAACTATGGCTACACCTTC.

The chain links TRBV2 to TRBJ2-3; D possibly corresponds to TRBD2 (5 bases). V was clipped by 6 bases and J by 5 bases, with 9 bases between them. The CDR3 consists of 12 residues. Germline V gives CDR1 SNHLY, CDR2 FYNNEI. The CDR3 nucleotides are TGTGCCAGCAGGCTAGCAGGAGATACGCAGTATTTT. The encoded protein is CASRLAGDTQYF.

The chain employs TRBV19 and TRBJ1-1, with D possibly being TRBD1 (5 bases). The CDR3 is 13 residues long. Germline V gene data show CDR1 as LNHDA and CDR2 as SQIVND (reference sequence). The V and J ends lost 6 bases and 0 bases respectively, with 8 bases between them. CDR3 region: CASRNRLNTEAFF. The DNA for the CDR3 is TGTGCCAGTAGGAACAGGTTGAACACTGAAGCTTTCTTT.

This clone appeared once. This chain uses TRBV28 with TRBJ1-5; the match to TRBD1 covers 9 bases. The junction had 3 bases not matched to a gene; V was cut back by 4 bases and J by 5 bases. This CDR3 is 14 amino acids long. Germline-derived CDR1 and CDR2 are MDHEN and SYDVKM. The CDR3 DNA reads TGTGCCAGCAGTTCGGGACAGGGTTATCAGCCCCAGCATTTT. It is translated as CASSSGQGYQPQHF.

The chain is built from TRBV30 and TRBJ2-3; perhaps TRBD1 as D (5 bases). The CDR3 contains 14 residues. V was pared by 1 base and J by 2 bases, with 10 bases between. Germline V gives CDR1 GTSNPN, CDR2 SVGIG (reference sequence). CDR3 nucleotides: TGTGCCTGGAGTGACAGGTTCTTCACAGATACGCAGTATTTT. This gives the protein CAWSDRFFTDTQYF.

V gene TRBV4-2 combines with J gene TRBJ2-3, with D possibly being TRBD2 (5 bases). CDR1 is LGHNA and CDR2 is YNFKEQ in the germline V gene. The CDR3 is 13 amino acids. V was shortened by 4 bases and J by 3 bases, with 8 bases between the two germline ends. Here the CDR3 reads CASSRLATDTQYF. CDR3 bases: TGTGCCAGCAGCCGATTAGCGACAGATACGCAGTATTTT.

This clone is a singleton in its sample. Written as DNA, the CDR3 is TGTGCCAGCTACAGGGTGGGCACAGATACGCAGTATTTT. Amino acid sequence: CASYRVGTDTQYF. V is TRBV5-8 and J is TRBJ2-3; D might be TRBD1 (6 bases). The germline gives CDR1 SGHTS, CDR2 YDEGEE. CDR3 length: 13 amino acids. Trimming stripped 7 bases from V and 1 base from J, with 10 bases between.

V usage is TRBV28 and J usage is TRBJ2-1, with 11 bases fitting TRBD1. J gave up 3 bases and V 5 bases, and 24 bases lay outside the gene matches. CDR1 and CDR2 from the germline V gene are MDHEN and SYDVKM. The CDR3 totals 22 residues. The CDR3, as DNA: TGTGCCAGCAGTCTTGGGCTATTCCGGGACAGGGGGTTAACGATGCGCTACAATGAGCAGTTCTTC. Its translation: CASSLGLFRDRGLTMRYNEQFF. Together with reference TRBV28 and TRBJ2-1, the CDR3 gives the full variable domain: DVKVTQSSRYLVKRTGEKVFLECVQDMDHENMFWYRQDPGLGLRLIYFSYDVKMKEKGDIPEGYSVSREKKERFSLILESASTNQTSMYLCASSLGLFRDRGLTMRYNEQFFGPGTRLTVL.

This sequence joins TRBV28 and TRBJ1-5; 7 bases align to TRBD1. The germline V gene encodes CDR1 MDHEN and CDR2 SYDVKM. CDR3 length: 16 amino acids. The V gene end was trimmed by 7 bases and the J gene end by 2 bases; junction bases not matched to a gene: 11. Written as DNA, the CDR3 is TGTGCCAGCAACCGGGACAGAGTCCCTGGCAATCAGCCCCAGCATTTT. This translates into CASNRDRVPGNQPQHF.

The V gene is TRBV5-1, the J gene TRBJ1-1, with TRBD1 matching 10 bases. In germline, CDR1 is SGHRS, CDR2 YFSETQ. The V segment lost 4 bases and the J segment 7 bases; nucleotides outside the gene matches: 10. The CDR3 has 15 residues. The CDR3 nucleotides read TGCGCCAGCAGCATAGGACAGGGGGGGGGATATGAAGCTTTCTTT. Its translation is CASSIGQGGGYEAFF.

This clone was observed a handful of times. The V call is TRBV5-1, the J call TRBJ2-4; 15 bases line up with TRBD2. Germline V lookup: CDR1 SGHRS, CDR2 YFSETQ. CDR3 length: 16 amino acids. V gave up 5 bases and J gave up 10 bases; unmatched junction bases: 10. CDR3 nucleotide sequence: TGCGCCAGCAGTCCTGGACTAGCGGGGGGGCGGGGGATTCAGTACTTC. This codes for CASSPGLAGGRGIQYF.

A single count supports this clone. The chain combines TRBV11-2 with TRBJ2-3, with 7 bases that match TRBD1. Germline V gene data show CDR1 as SGHAT and CDR2 as FQNNGV. The CDR3 extends over 14 amino acids. J was trimmed by 2 bases and V by 7 bases; bases with no gene match: 6. The CDR3 bases are TGTGCCAGCAAGGGGACAGTTCACACAGATACGCAGTATTTT. Encoded protein: CASKGTVHTDTQYF.

The genes are TRBV7-2 and TRBJ2-3; 15 bases line up with TRBD2. The CDR3 is made up of 17 amino acids. The V gene's germline CDR1 is SGHTA and CDR2 FQGNSA. V was clipped by 4 bases and J by 1 base; unmatched bases: 3. The CDR3 spells CASSWTSGGAGTDTQYF. CDR3 coding DNA: TGTGCCAGCAGCTGGACTAGCGGGGGGGCCGGCACAGATACGCAGTATTTT.

The chain carries TRBV5-1 and TRBJ2-2; no reliable D call. Trimming cost V 1 base and J 5 bases, with 9 bases left between them. Germline assignment: CDR1 SGHRS and CDR2 YFSETQ. The CDR3 loop spans 14 amino acids. The CDR3 region is CASSLRVGTGELFF. CDR3 coding DNA: TGCGCCAGCAGCTTGCGGGTCGGAACCGGGGAGCTGTTTTTT.

This chain's CDR3 is CATLGSARPNTGELFF. The CDR3 nucleotides are TGTGCCACACTCGGGTCGGCCAGACCGAACACCGGGGAGCTGTTTTTT. The rearrangement joins TRBV10-3 to TRBJ2-2; D uncertain. This CDR3 is 16 amino acids long. The germline gives CDR1 ENHRY, CDR2 SYGVKD. Trimming took off 10 bases at V and 0 bases at J, with 18 bases between the two ends.

The chain combines TRBV5-1 with TRBJ2-1; 7 bases line up with TRBD1. From germline, CDR1 is SGHRS and CDR2 YFSETQ. This CDR3 contains 14 residues. The trim removed 0 bases at V and 5 bases at J, leaving 2 bases unmatched. CDR3 coding DNA: TGCGCCAGCAGCTTGGCGACAGGGAACAATGAGCAGTTCTTC. Protein product: CASSLATGNNEQFF.